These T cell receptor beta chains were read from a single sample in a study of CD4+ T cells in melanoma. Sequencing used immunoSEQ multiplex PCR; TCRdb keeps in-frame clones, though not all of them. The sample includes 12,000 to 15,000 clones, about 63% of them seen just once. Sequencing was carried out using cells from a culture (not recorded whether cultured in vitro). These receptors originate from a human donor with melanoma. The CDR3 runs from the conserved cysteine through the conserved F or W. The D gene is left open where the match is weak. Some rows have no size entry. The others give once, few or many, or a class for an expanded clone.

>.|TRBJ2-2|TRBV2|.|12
CASTSGRGELFF
TGTGCCAGCACCTCGGGCAGGGGGGAGCTGTTTTTT
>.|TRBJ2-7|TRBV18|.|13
CASSPGAALEQYF
TGTGCCAGCTCACCGGGAGCCGCGCTCGAGCAGTACTTC
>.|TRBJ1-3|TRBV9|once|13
CASSSGYGNTIYF
TGTGCCAGCAGCTCAGGTTACGGAAACACCATATATTTT
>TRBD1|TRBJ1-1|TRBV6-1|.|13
CASSVGGYTEAFF
TGTGCCAGCAGTGTAGGGGGCTACACTGAAGCTTTCTTT
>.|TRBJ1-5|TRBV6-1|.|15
CASKAGGLPNQPQHF
TGTGCCAGCAAAGCGGGGGGACTACCCAATCAGCCCCAGCATTTT
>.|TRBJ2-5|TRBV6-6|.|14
CASRPDRLQETQYF
TGTGCCAGCAGGCCTGACAGATTACAAGAGACCCAGTACTTC
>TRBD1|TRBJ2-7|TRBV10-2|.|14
CASGGQGAFDEQYF
TGCGCCAGCGGGGGACAGGGGGCCTTCGACGAGCAGTACTTC
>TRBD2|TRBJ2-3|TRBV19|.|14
CASSFGTSGDTQYF
TGTGCCAGTAGCTTCGGGACTAGCGGTGATACGCAGTATTTT
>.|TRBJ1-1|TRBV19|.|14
CASRPQVLNTEAFF
TGTGCCAGTAGGCCTCAGGTCCTTAACACTGAAGCTTTCTTT
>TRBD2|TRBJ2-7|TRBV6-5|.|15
CATKRTSGGAYEQYF
TGTGCCACCAAGAGGACTAGCGGGGGGGCCTACGAGCAGTACTTC
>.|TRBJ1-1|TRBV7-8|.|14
CASSRQQMNTEAFF
TGTGCCAGCAGCCGCCAACAGATGAACACTGAAGCTTTCTTT
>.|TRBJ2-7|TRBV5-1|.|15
CASSLRGVSSYEQYF
TGCGCCAGCAGCTTGCGCGGGGTGAGCTCCTACGAGCAGTACTTC
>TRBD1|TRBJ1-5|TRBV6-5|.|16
CASSYPDRAGNQPQHF
TGTGCCAGCAGTTACCCGGACAGGGCGGGCAATCAGCCCCAGCATTTT
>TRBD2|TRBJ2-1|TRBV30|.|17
CAWSVIPLSGGINEQFF
TGTGCCTGGAGTGTAATACCACTTAGCGGGGGAATCAATGAGCAGTTCTTC
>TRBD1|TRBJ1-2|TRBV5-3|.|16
CARSPWSVTGDCGYTF
TGTGCCAGAAGCCCGTGGAGTGTTACAGGGGACTGTGGCTACACCTTC
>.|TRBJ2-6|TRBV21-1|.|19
CASTLGTDRGGSGANVLTF
TGTGCCAGCACCCTGGGAACGGACAGGGGAGGCTCTGGGGCCAACGTCCTGACTTTC
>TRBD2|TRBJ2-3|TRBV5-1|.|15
CASSYSGGGTDTQYF
TGCGCCAGCAGCTATAGCGGGGGGGGCACAGATACGCAGTATTTT
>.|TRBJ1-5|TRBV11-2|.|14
CASSLGGANQPQHF
TGTGCCAGCAGCTTAGGAGGCGCCAATCAGCCCCAGCATTTT
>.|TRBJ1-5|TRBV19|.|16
CASSISWQTSNQPQHF
TGTGCCAGTAGTATAAGTTGGCAGACAAGCAATCAGCCCCAGCATTTT
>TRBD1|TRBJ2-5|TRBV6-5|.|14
CASSYQGEQETQYF
TGTGCCAGCAGTTACCAGGGGGAACAAGAGACCCAGTACTTC
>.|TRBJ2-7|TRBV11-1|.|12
CASSLDLMEQYF
TGTGCCAGCAGCCTGGATTTGATGGAGCAGTACTTC
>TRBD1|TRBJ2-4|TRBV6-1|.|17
CASSEVRQGVAKNIQYF
TGTGCCAGCAGTGAAGTGAGACAGGGGGTGGCCAAAAACATTCAGTACTTC
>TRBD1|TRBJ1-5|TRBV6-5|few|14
CASSYSTGYQPQHF
TGTGCCAGCAGTTACTCGACAGGGTACCAGCCCCAGCATTTT
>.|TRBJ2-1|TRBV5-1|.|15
CASSYLGSSSNEQFF
TGCGCCAGCAGTTATCTGGGCAGTTCTTCGAATGAGCAGTTCTTC
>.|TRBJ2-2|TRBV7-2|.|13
CASSPEGAGELFF
TGTGCCAGCAGCCCGGAAGGGGCCGGGGAGCTGTTTTTT
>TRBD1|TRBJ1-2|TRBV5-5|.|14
CASSFNQGGYGYTF
TGTGCCAGCAGCTTTAACCAGGGGGGCTATGGCTACACCTTC
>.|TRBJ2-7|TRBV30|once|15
CAWSGSTIPPYEQYF
TGTGCCTGGAGTGGGTCAACGATTCCCCCCTACGAGCAGTACTTC
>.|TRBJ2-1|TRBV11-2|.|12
CASSLRGGWQFF
TGTGCCAGCAGCTTAAGGGGGGGGTGGCAGTTCTTC
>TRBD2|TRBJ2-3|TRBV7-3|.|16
CASSTRRGGGTDTQYF
TGTGCCAGCAGCACCCGAAGGGGAGGGGGCACAGATACGCAGTATTTT
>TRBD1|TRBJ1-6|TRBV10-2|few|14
CASSRGQAGSPLHF
TGCGCCAGCAGTCGGGGACAGGCTGGCTCACCCCTCCACTTT
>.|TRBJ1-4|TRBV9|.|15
CASSVGVAGDEKLFF
TGTGCCAGCAGCGTAGGGGTGGCGGGGGATGAAAAACTGTTTTTT
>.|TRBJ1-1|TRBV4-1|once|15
CASSPLPVMNTEAFF
TGCGCCAGCAGCCCCCTACCTGTTATGAACACTGAAGCTTTCTTT
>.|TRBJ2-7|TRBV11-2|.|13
CASSLGDAYEQYF
TGTGCCAGCAGCCTCGGGGACGCATACGAGCAGTACTTC
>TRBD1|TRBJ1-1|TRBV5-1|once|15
CASQIQQGVGTEAFF
TGCGCCAGTCAAATACAACAGGGGGTAGGCACTGAAGCTTTCTTT
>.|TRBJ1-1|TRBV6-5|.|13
CASSQSPRSEAFF
TGTGCCAGCAGTCAAAGCCCACGGTCTGAAGCTTTCTTT
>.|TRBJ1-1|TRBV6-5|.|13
CASIPSGVPGAFF
TGTGCCAGCATCCCGTCTGGGGTTCCAGGAGCTTTCTTT
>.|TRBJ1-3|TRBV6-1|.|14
CASRIIGERNTIYF
TGTGCCAGCAGGATAATTGGAGAACGAAACACCATATATTTT
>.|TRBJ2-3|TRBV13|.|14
CASSKPLLTDTQYF
TGTGCCAGCAGCAAACCACTTTTGACAGATACGCAGTATTTT
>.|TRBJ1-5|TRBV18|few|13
CASSPSFDQPQHF
TGTGCCAGCTCACCGTCGTTCGATCAGCCCCAGCATTTT
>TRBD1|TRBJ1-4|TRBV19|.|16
CASSRTGQPINEKLFF
TGTGCCAGTAGTAGGACGGGACAGCCGATTAATGAAAAACTGTTTTTT
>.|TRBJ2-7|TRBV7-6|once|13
CASSSGPNYEQYF
TGTGCCAGCAGCTCCGGCCCTAACTACGAGCAGTACTTC
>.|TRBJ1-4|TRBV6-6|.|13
CASSRTVNEKLFF
TGTGCCAGCAGTAGGACGGTTAATGAAAAACTGTTTTTT
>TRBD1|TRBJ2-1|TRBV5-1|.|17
CASSSTGGASSYNEQFF
TGCGCCAGCAGCTCTACAGGGGGCGCCAGCTCCTACAATGAGCAGTTCTTC
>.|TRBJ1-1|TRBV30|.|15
CASSQGGGWNTEAFF
TGTGCCAGCAGCCAAGGGGGGGGATGGAACACTGAAGCTTTCTTT
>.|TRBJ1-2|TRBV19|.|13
CASSIEARGGYTF
TGTGCCAGTAGTATAGAAGCCCGAGGAGGCTACACCTTC
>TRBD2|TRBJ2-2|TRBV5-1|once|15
CASSLRGGNSGELFF
TGCGCCAGCAGCTTGAGGGGAGGGAATTCCGGGGAGCTGTTTTTT
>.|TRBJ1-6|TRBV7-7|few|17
CASSPWGLSSYNSPLHF
TGTGCCAGCAGCCCATGGGGCCTTAGCTCCTATAATTCACCCCTCCACTTT
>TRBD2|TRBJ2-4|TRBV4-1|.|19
CASSQVGLAGGVAKNIQYF
TGCGCCAGCAGCCAAGTAGGACTAGCGGGGGGGGTAGCCAAAAACATTCAGTACTTC